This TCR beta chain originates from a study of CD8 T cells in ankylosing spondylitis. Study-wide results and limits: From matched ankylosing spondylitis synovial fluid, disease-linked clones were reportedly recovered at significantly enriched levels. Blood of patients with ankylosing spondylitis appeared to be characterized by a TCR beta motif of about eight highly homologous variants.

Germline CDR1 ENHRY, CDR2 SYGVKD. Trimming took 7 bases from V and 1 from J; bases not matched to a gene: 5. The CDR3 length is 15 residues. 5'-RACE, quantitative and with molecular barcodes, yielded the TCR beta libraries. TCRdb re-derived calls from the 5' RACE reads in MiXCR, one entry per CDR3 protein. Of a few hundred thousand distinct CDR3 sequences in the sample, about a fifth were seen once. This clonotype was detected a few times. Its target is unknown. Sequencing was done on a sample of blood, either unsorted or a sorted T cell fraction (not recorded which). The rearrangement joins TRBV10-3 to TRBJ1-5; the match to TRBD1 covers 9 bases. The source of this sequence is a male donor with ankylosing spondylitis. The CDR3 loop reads CAIKAGTGSNQPQHF. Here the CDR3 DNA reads TGTGCCATCAAGGCCGGGACAGGGAGCAATCAGCCCCAGCATTTT.